The 23 T cell receptor beta chains below were found in one sample sequenced in a study of identical twins. TCRdb reprocessed the 5' RACE reads with MiXCR, giving one entry per CDR3 protein. The table includes 200,000 to 250,000 distinct CDR3 sequences, roughly 12% detected once. This sample was shared with a second study, whose subject was yellow fever vaccine responses in identical twins.

Sequenced material: memory (CD45RO+) T cells sorted from blood. These receptors originate from a woman under 30 in good health.

This clonotype was seen only a few times. This rearrangement joins TRBV29-1 to TRBJ1-1, with 12 bases fitting TRBD1. This CDR3 spans 16 amino acids. The J segment lost 10 bases and the V segment lost 3 bases, leaving 15 bases of the junction unmatched. The V gene's germline CDR1 is SQVTM and CDR2 ANQGSEA. The CDR3 sequence: CSVDPGTGGMGGAAFF. Here the CDR3 DNA reads TGCAGCGTTGACCCCGGGACAGGGGGCATGGGAGGAGCAGCTTTCTTT. Filled out from reference TRBV29-1 and TRBJ1-1, the complete variable domain reads SAVISQKPSRDICQRGTSLTIQCQVDSQVTMMFWYRQQPGQSLTLIATANQGSEATYESGFVIDKFPISRPNLTFSTLTVSNMSPEDSSIYLCSVDPGTGGMGGAAFFGQGTRLTVV.

The table lists this clonotype with many counts. This chain connects TRBV24-1 to TRBJ2-1; possible D gene TRBD1, 5 bases. The CDR3 spans 14 residues. Germline CDR1 and CDR2: KGHDR and SFDVKD. Deletions cut 4 bases from V and 6 bases from J, with 12 bases between. Here the CDR3 DNA reads TGTGCCACCAGTGAAGGACACGAGAGCAATGAGCAGTTCTTC. Protein sequence: CATSEGHESNEQFF.

This clonotype has a count of ten or more. The chain links TRBV29-1 to TRBJ2-3; D gene ambiguous. Germline V CDR1 and CDR2: SQVTM, ANQGSEA. Trimming took 7 bases from V and 1 from J, leaving 21 bases between them. The CDR3 runs to 16 residues. CDR3 bases: TGCAGCGCCACCACCTTACAGTCTTTTGGCACAGATACGCAGTATTTT. This translates into CSATTLQSFGTDTQYF.

This clonotype was found a few times. This sequence joins TRBV25-1 and TRBJ2-5; 7 bases are a match to TRBD2. This CDR3 region has 17 residues. CDR1 and CDR2 (germline): MGHDK, SYGVNS. The ends lost 4 bases at V and 0 bases at J; junction bases unmatched: 11. The CDR3 DNA is TGTGCCAGCAGTGTCGGGGGGAAGGGGAAGTACCAAGAGACCCAGTACTTC. Protein product: CASSVGGKGKYQETQYF.

This clonotype was observed at least ten times. The chain uses TRBV27 and TRBJ2-7; maybe TRBD1 (5 bases). This CDR3 is built from 14 residues. V shed 4 bases and J shed 1 base, with 11 bases lying between them. Germline-derived CDR1 and CDR2 are MNHEY and SMNVEV (reference sequence). CDR3 DNA: TGTGCCAGCAGTTGGGGCAGCAATTCCTACGAGCAGTACTTC. It translates to CASSWGSNSYEQYF.

The chain has TRBV5-1 and TRBJ2-7, with 8 bases aligning to TRBD1. The CDR3 runs 14 residues. Trimming at V came to 4 bases and at J to 4 bases, leaving 7 bases not matched to a gene. Per germline, CDR1 SGHRS and CDR2 YFSETQ. CDR3 DNA sequence: TGCGCCAGCAGCGGCTGGACAGGGTCGTACGAGCAGTACTTC. Its protein is CASSGWTGSYEQYF.

The chain couples TRBV12-3 or TRBV12-4 to TRBJ2-3, with a weak D call TRBD1 (7 bases). Trimming took 6 bases from V and 0 from J, leaving 16 bases between them. The CDR3 covers 16 residues. The DNA for the CDR3 is TGTGCCAGCAGCAGGACAGGAGGGTTTAGCACAGATACGCAGTATTTT. Amino acid sequence: CASSRTGGFSTDTQYF.

This clonotype was detected a few times. The chain recombines TRBV2 with TRBJ2-7; D gene uncertain. The germline V gene has CDR1 SNHLY and CDR2 FYNNEI. This CDR3 contains 14 residues. V was shortened by 7 bases and J by 3 bases, with 16 bases between the two germline ends. The CDR3 DNA is TGTGCCAGCAATAGGAATGAGGAGTTCTACGAGCAGTACTTC. Translated: CASNRNEEFYEQYF.

This clonotype was detected ten times or more. The gene calls are TRBV9 and TRBJ2-5, with 10 positions matching TRBD2. Trimming removed 1 base from V and 5 bases from J; junction bases left unmatched: 5. Germline V gene lookup returns CDR1 SGDLS and CDR2 YYNGEE. This CDR3 region has 15 residues. CDR3 sequence (DNA): TGTGCCAGCAGCGTACTAGCGGGGGAAACGGAGACCCAGTACTTC. It is translated as CASSVLAGETETQYF.

The chain joins TRBV7-6 to TRBJ2-2; D tentatively fits TRBD1 or TRBD2 (6 bases each). V lost 5 bases and J lost 2, with 15 bases in between. CDR1 and CDR2 from the germline V gene are SGHVS and FNYEAQ. This CDR3 is 16 amino acids long. CDR3 bases: TGTGCCAGCAGCCGGGACATGGCGGGAAACACCGGGGAGCTGTTTTTT. It codes for CASSRDMAGNTGELFF.

This chain uses TRBV15 with TRBJ2-3; D gene ambiguous. Germline V gene data show CDR1 as LNHNV and CDR2 as YYDKDF (reference sequence). The CDR3 sequence is 11 residues long. The V end lost 5 bases, the J end lost 5 bases, and 5 bases lay between the germline ends. CDR3 coding DNA: TGTGCCACCAGCCTTAAAGATACGCAGTATTTT. Amino acids: CATSLKDTQYF.

The genes are TRBV2 and TRBJ2-6; D gene uncertain. Germline loops: CDR1 SNHLY, CDR2 FYNNEI. There are 13 residues in the CDR3. Trimming took off 5 bases at V and 3 bases at J, with 5 bases between the two ends. CDR3 sequence (DNA): TGTGCCAGCAGTTTACGTGGGGCCAACGTCCTGACTTTC. It encodes CASSLRGANVLTF.

This clonotype was recorded many times. The gene calls are TRBV10-3 and TRBJ2-3, with TRBD2 identical over 8 bases. The CDR3 length is 18 residues. V trimming: 0 bases; J trimming: 4 bases; junction bases outside the gene matches: 12. Germline V gene sequence: CDR1 ENHRY, CDR2 SYGVKD. CDR3 DNA sequence: TGTGCCATCAGTGAGTCAATTGCGGCGGGAGGTGAGGCAGATACGCAGTATTTT. Amino acids: CAISESIAAGGEADTQYF.

The genes are TRBV11-2 and TRBJ2-7; 9 bases match TRBD2. The germline V gene encodes CDR1 SGHAT and CDR2 FQNNGV. V was pared by 2 bases and J by 0 bases, with 5 bases of the junction left unmatched. The CDR3 extends over 16 amino acids. The CDR3 protein is CASSLRAGGNSYEQYF. The CDR3 region has the DNA TGTGCCAGCAGCTTAAGGGCGGGAGGGAACTCCTACGAGCAGTACTTC.

The V gene is TRBV6-1, the J gene TRBJ2-1; possibly TRBD2 for D (6 bases). Germline V CDR1 and CDR2: MNHNS, SASEGT. V lost 8 bases, J lost 8 bases, and 19 bases lay in between. The CDR3 covers 14 residues. CDR3 protein: CASGRVSGEDEQFF. The CDR3 region has the DNA TGTGCCAGCGGAAGGGTCTCGGGAGAGGATGAGCAGTTCTTC.

This clonotype was counted many times. The chain employs TRBV3-1 and TRBJ2-2; D gene uncertain. The CDR3 covers 14 residues. V was trimmed by 2 bases and J by 2 bases, leaving 6 bases between them. The germline V gene has CDR1 LGHDT and CDR2 YNNKEL (reference sequence). CDR3 sequence (DNA): TGTGCCAGCAGCCAAAAGGTTAACACCGGGGAGCTGTTTTTT. Its protein is CASSQKVNTGELFF.

This clonotype has only one observation. The J gene is TRBJ2-5, the V gene TRBV7-2, with a possible D match to TRBD2 (6 bases). Per the germline V gene, CDR1 is SGHTA and CDR2 is FQGNSA. Trimming cost V 5 bases and J 7 bases, with 20 bases left between them. This CDR3 has 15 amino acids. In DNA form, the CDR3 reads TGTGCCAGCAGCAATGACCCGGGACTTTTCGGGACCCAGTACTTC. Translating gives CASSNDPGLFGTQYF.

Remarks on this clonotype: The germline gene is not matched at one end of the junction; a read error may be the cause. The J gene is TRBJ2-1, the V gene TRBV7-7; 14 bases match TRBD2. The CDR3 runs 16 residues. Germline loops: CDR1 SSHAT, CDR2 FNYEAQ (reference sequence). In nucleotides, the CDR3 is TGTGCTAGCAGCCCGGGACTAGCGGGAGTCTACAATGAGCAGTTCTTC. Its translation: CASSPGLAGVYNEQFF.

The table lists this clonotype with many counts. The chain has TRBV2 and TRBJ2-3; the match to TRBD2 covers 13 bases. The ends lost 6 bases at V and 4 bases at J; junction bases unmatched: 7. Germline-derived CDR1 and CDR2 are SNHLY and FYNNEI. This CDR3 comprises 16 residues. The CDR3 DNA reads as TGTGCCAGCAGGACCACTAGCGGGAGGGCGGCAGATACGCAGTATTTT. It codes for CASRTTSGRAADTQYF.

The gene calls are TRBV18 and TRBJ2-4; D is unresolved. V lost 3 bases and J lost 0, with 15 bases in between. Germline CDR1 reads KGHSH; CDR2 reads LQKENI. The CDR3 runs 17 residues. The CDR3 reads CASSPQLVSPAKNIQYF. CDR3 DNA: TGTGCCAGCTCACCCCAGCTTGTGTCACCAGCCAAAAACATTCAGTACTTC.

The rearrangement uses TRBV2 and TRBJ1-1, with 8 positions matching TRBD1. Germline CDR1 reads SNHLY; CDR2 reads FYNNEI. The CDR3 loop spans 14 amino acids. V dropped 8 bases and J dropped 0; count of bases not matched to a gene: 5. The CDR3 loop is CASGTGLMNTEAFF. CDR3 DNA: TGTGCCAGCGGGACAGGACTTATGAACACTGAAGCTTTCTTT.

This clonotype was detected only a few times. The chain recombines TRBV6-1 with TRBJ2-2; 10 bases agree with TRBD1. The germline V gene encodes CDR1 MNHNS and CDR2 SASEGT. J lost 4 bases, V lost 6 bases, and 5 bases had no gene match. This CDR3 is built from 15 residues. CDR3 sequence (DNA): TGTGCCAGCAGAAGACAGGGGGCGGGCACCGGGGAGCTGTTTTTT. Amino acids: CASRRQGAGTGELFF.

The V gene is TRBV20-1, the J gene TRBJ2-1, with D possibly TRBD2 on 6 matching bases. V was clipped by 3 bases and J by 0 bases, with 12 bases between them. The V gene's germline CDR1 is DFQATT and CDR2 SNEGSKA (reference sequence). The CDR3 length is 15 residues. CDR3 DNA sequence: TGCAGTGCTAGGGGAGTCGGGAGCTCCTACAATGAGCAGTTCTTC. It specifies CSARGVGSSYNEQFF.